The T cell receptor (beta chain) under discussion was sequenced for a study of blood T cell repertoires in COVID-19. The wider study: Sites across the United States, Italy and Spain contributed samples from acute and convalescent COVID-19. PBMCs, B-cell-depleted T cells, or T cells were the source of the cDNA or gDNA that made up the material.

Germline V gene lookup returns CDR1 KGHSY and CDR2 FQNENV. V lost 4 bases and J lost 5, with 11 bases in between. This CDR3 has 13 residues. Authors' methods: Scientists estimated how many nucleated cells there were by amplifying reference gene primers. Using immunoSEQ multiplex PCR, the repertoire was profiled, and TCRdb retains in-frame clones only, with some absent. V and J calls and clone size are copied from that table; D and trimming were computed from the DNA. The sample yields 200,000 to 300,000 clones, roughly 84% seen once. The sequence came from a man in his forties or fifties with acute or convalescent COVID-19. The sample was peripheral blood. The chain carries TRBV16 and TRBJ1-1, with D maybe TRBD1 (5 bases). As DNA, the CDR3 is TGTGCCAGCAGCCCCTCCAGGGAAACTGAAGCTTTCTTT. This gives the protein CASSPSRETEAFF.